The text below deals with one TCR beta chain. The germline V gene encodes CDR1 SEHNR and CDR2 FQNEAQ (reference sequence). This CDR3 region has 14 residues. V lost 5 bases and J lost 5, with 15 bases in between. The sample is drawn from a study of blood T cell repertoires in COVID-19. On the study more broadly: Some COVID-19 samples were acute and others convalescent; all came from the United States, Italy and Spain.

TCRdb's copy holds only in-frame clones and misses some; the assay was immunoSEQ multiplex PCR. The data show some 150,000 clones, with 85% to 90% seen just once and around 2.9% held by the top ten. The V and J genes are TRBV7-9 and TRBJ2-5; possible D gene TRBD2, 6 bases. The specimen was peripheral blood. The sequence was collected from a woman aged 55 to 70 with active COVID-19. In nucleotides, the CDR3 is TGTGCCAGCAGCGTAGACCTGGGGAGGGAGACCCAGTACTTC. It is translated as CASSVDLGRETQYF. The full variable domain, completed using reference TRBV7-9 and TRBJ2-5, is DTGVSQNPRHKITKRGQNVTFRCDPISEHNRLYWYRQTLGQGPEFLTYFQNEAQLEKSRLLSDRFSAERPKGSFSTLEIQRTEQGDSAMYLCASSVDLGRETQYFGPGTRLLVL.